This TCR beta chain emerged from a study of blood T cell repertoires in COVID-19. Study-level background: COVID-19 samples, acute and convalescent, were from the United States, Italy and Spain. The cDNA or gDNA used as material had been derived from T cells, B-cell-depleted T cells, or PBMCs.

In the original workflow: Amplified reference gene primers provided the basis for estimating nucleated cell counts. Sequenced by immunoSEQ multiplex PCR; TCRdb stores in-frame clones only, minus some. That table supplies the V and J calls and clone size; D and trimming were determined from the DNA. The sample lists roughly 30,000 clones, 60% to 80% occurring once. The sequenced material came from peripheral blood. The receptor was isolated from a boy between 2 and 15 years old with active or convalescent COVID-19.

Written as DNA, the CDR3 is TGCAGTGCCGGGACTAGCGACGAGCAGTTCTTC. Translated: CSAGTSDEQFF. The V and J genes are TRBV20-1 and TRBJ2-1; TRBD2 agrees at 10 bases. Germline loops: CDR1 DFQATT, CDR2 SNEGSKA (reference sequence). J gave up 10 bases and V 6 bases, and 3 bases lay outside the gene matches. The CDR3 sequence is 11 residues long.